This T cell receptor beta chain was retrieved from a study of T-cell memory formation after mild COVID-19. On the study more broadly: TCR clusters were largely donor specific.

The length of the CDR3 is 16 residues. The ends lost 3 bases at V and 3 bases at J; junction bases unmatched: 8. CDR1 is SQVTM, CDR2 ANQGSEA, per germline. It was 5'RACE with constant-segment primers that produced the TCR alpha and TCR beta cDNA libraries, which carried sample barcodes and UMIs. Each CDR3 protein gets one entry after TCRdb re-called the 5' RACE reads with MiXCR. Of about 400,000 distinct CDR3 sequences listed, about 16% were seen once; the top ten hold around a fifth. The TCR comes from a man younger than 35 who had mild COVID-19 (a few samples of this study predate the infection). Cell type and time point are not known. Sequencing input: PBMCs or a T cell subset sorted from them (not recorded which). This chain uses TRBV29-1 with TRBJ2-3, with 11 bases matching TRBD2. CDR3 protein: CSVEWVAGGPTDTQYF. The CDR3 DNA reads as TGCAGCGTTGAGTGGGTAGCGGGGGGGCCGACAGATACGCAGTATTTT.